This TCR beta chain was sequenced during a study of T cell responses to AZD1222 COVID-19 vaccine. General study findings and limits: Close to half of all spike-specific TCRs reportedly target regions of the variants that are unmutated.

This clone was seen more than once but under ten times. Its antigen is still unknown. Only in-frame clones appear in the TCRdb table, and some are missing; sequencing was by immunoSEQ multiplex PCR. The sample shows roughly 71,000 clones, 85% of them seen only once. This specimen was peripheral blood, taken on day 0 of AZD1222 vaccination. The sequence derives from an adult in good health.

The CDR3 DNA follows: TGTGCCAGCAGCCCAACACTCCAGGGAGTAGCTTTCTTT. Its translation: CASSPTLQGVAFF. V is TRBV6-5 and J is TRBJ1-1, with D possibly matching TRBD1 (5 bases). V was shortened by 6 bases and J by 10 bases, with 18 bases between the two germline ends. Germline CDR1 and CDR2: MNHEY and SVGAGI. The CDR3 has 13 residues.